This TCR beta chain is from a study of blood T cell repertoires in COVID-19. TCRdb keeps only in-frame clones here, not all; method: immunoSEQ multiplex PCR. The sample records more than 250,000 clones, approximately 83% being singletons. CDR1 and CDR2 from the germline V gene are SGHRS and YFSETQ. Trimming stripped 3 bases from V and 3 bases from J, with 7 bases between. The CDR3 contains 13 residues. Across about two dozen US areas, participants ranged in age from about 18 to 90 years. Among Cohort 3 donors, those recovered had two negative PCRs, clearance, or symptom resolution. The chain joins TRBV5-1 to TRBJ2-1, with D maybe TRBD2 (6 bases). The TCR originated in a man aged 25 to 40 who had recovered from COVID-19. Material: PBMCs or T cells enriched from blood (not recorded which). The CDR3 reads CASSSDYYNEQFF. DNA of the CDR3: TGCGCCAGCAGCTCGGACTACTACAATGAGCAGTTCTTC. Drawing the rest from reference TRBV5-1 and TRBJ2-1, the complete variable domain is KAGVTQTPRYLIKTRGQQVTLSCSPISGHRSVSWYQQTPGQGLQFLFEYFSETQRNKGNFPGRFSGRQFSNSRSEMNVSTLELGDSALYLCASSSDYYNEQFFGPGTRLTVL.